This entry lists 12 T cell receptor beta chains sequenced from one sample in a study of T cell responses to AZD1222 COVID-19 vaccine. Clones were read by immunoSEQ multiplex PCR, and TCRdb kept only the in-frame ones, dropping some. The table lists about 120,000 clones, around 86% of them singletons. The sequencing used peripheral blood, collected on day 0 of AZD1222 vaccination. The receptors were sampled from an adult in good health.

V usage is TRBV11-2 and J usage is TRBJ2-1; D could derive from TRBD1 or TRBD2 (5 bases each). Per germline, CDR1 SGHAT and CDR2 FQNNGV. Trimming took off 5 bases at V and 7 bases at J, with 18 bases between the two ends. The CDR3 has 15 amino acids. The CDR3: CASSTNRGAGNEQFF. In nucleotides, the CDR3 is TGTGCCAGCAGCACCAATCGGGGCGCGGGTAATGAGCAGTTCTTC.

The chain employs TRBV4-3 and TRBJ1-5, with D perhaps TRBD1 (6 bases). The CDR3 sequence is 15 residues long. V was cut by 0 bases and J by 3 bases, with 9 bases left in between. The germline V gene has CDR1 LGHNA and CDR2 YSLEER. CDR3 loop: CASSQEGGYNQPQHF. The CDR3 coding sequence is TGCGCCAGCAGCCAAGAAGGGGGGTACAATCAGCCCCAGCATTTT.

The CDR3 spells CASSQEDHYNEQFF. DNA for the CDR3: TGTGCCAGCAGCCAAGAGGACCACTACAATGAGCAGTTCTTC. The chain carries TRBV3-1 (or the pseudogene TRBV3-2) and TRBJ2-1; D is undetermined. CDR3 size: 14 residues. CDR1 is LGHDT, CDR2 YNNKEL, per germline (reference sequence). V lost 0 bases to trimming and J lost 3 bases, with 6 bases between them.

The CDR3 DNA reads TGTGCCAGCAGCCAGGGACTAACTGAAGCTTTCTTT. Translating gives CASSQGLTEAFF. This chain joins TRBV13 and TRBJ1-1; D possibly corresponds to TRBD1 (5 bases). The germline V gene encodes CDR1 PRHDT and CDR2 FYEKMQ (reference sequence). The V and J ends lost 5 bases and 5 bases respectively, with 9 bases between them. CDR3 length equals 12 residues.

The V and J genes are TRBV6-5 and TRBJ2-1, with 8 nucleotides matching TRBD1. This CDR3 is built from 15 residues. The junction had 7 bases not matched to a gene; V was cut back by 5 bases and J by 4 bases. Germline V lookup: CDR1 MNHEY, CDR2 SVGAGI. CDR3: CASSLGQEGYNEQFF. Here the CDR3 DNA reads TGTGCCAGCAGTCTGGGACAGGAAGGTTACAATGAGCAGTTCTTC.

The chain uses TRBV2 and TRBJ2-4; D is ambiguous. The CDR3 sequence is 14 residues long. The germline V gene encodes CDR1 SNHLY and CDR2 FYNNEI. Trimming cost V 2 bases and J 0 bases, with 5 bases left between them. The chain's CDR3 is CASSERLAKNIQYF. DNA of the CDR3: TGTGCCAGCAGTGAACGGCTAGCCAAAAACATTCAGTACTTC.

The chain couples TRBV6-5 to TRBJ1-5, with TRBD1 as a possible D gene (6 bases). Germline V gene sequence: CDR1 MNHEY, CDR2 SVGAGI. Trimming left V 6 bases short and J 5 bases short, with 11 bases between. CDR3 size: 13 residues. CDR3: CASSGGAHQPQHF. CDR3 DNA sequence: TGTGCCAGCAGCGGGGGCGCCCATCAGCCCCAGCATTTT.

The chain combines TRBV27 with TRBJ2-5; D perhaps matches TRBD2 (5 bases). Germline V gene data show CDR1 as MNHEY and CDR2 as SMNVEV (reference sequence). V lost 10 bases and J 9 bases, leaving 21 bases between the germline ends. The CDR3 spans 13 residues. CDR3 bases: TGTGCCACGACGACTACCTCGGTCGGGGCCCAGTACTTC. Translating it yields CATTTTSVGAQYF.

J is TRBJ1-5 and V is TRBV27, with D perhaps matching TRBD1 (6 bases). Germline CDR1 reads MNHEY; CDR2 reads SMNVEV (reference sequence). Trimming removed 2 bases from V and 0 bases from J, with 8 bases in between. The CDR3 is 15 residues long. The CDR3 sequence: CASSLTGNSNQPQHF. DNA of the CDR3: TGTGCCAGCAGTTTAACAGGGAATAGCAATCAGCCCCAGCATTTT.

The V call is TRBV7-8, the J call TRBJ2-3; D perhaps matches TRBD1 (5 bases). Trimming removed 1 base at V and 2 bases at J, with 16 bases between. This CDR3 has 17 residues. Germline CDR1 is SGHVS and CDR2 is FQNEAQ. This CDR3 is CASSLGTTADLTDTQYF. The CDR3 coding sequence is TGTGCCAGCAGCTTAGGGACGACAGCAGACCTCACAGATACGCAGTATTTT.

The chain recombines TRBV4-1 with TRBJ1-1, with D uncertain. CDR1 and CDR2 (germline): MGHRA, YSYEKL. V was pared by 4 bases and J by 0 bases, with 12 bases between. This CDR3 has 15 amino acids. The CDR3 reads CASSPRGSMNTEAFF. The DNA of the CDR3 is TGCGCCAGCAGCCCGCGGGGATCTATGAACACTGAAGCTTTCTTT.

This clone was counted between two and nine times. This rearrangement joins TRBV6-5 to TRBJ1-1; D may be TRBD1 (5 bases). Per the germline V gene, CDR1 is MNHEY and CDR2 is SVGAGI. This CDR3 is 14 amino acids long. V was clipped by 4 bases and J by 0 bases, with 9 bases between them. CDR3 bases: TGTGCCAGCAGTTCGGGACGTATGAACACTGAAGCTTTCTTT. This encodes CASSSGRMNTEAFF.